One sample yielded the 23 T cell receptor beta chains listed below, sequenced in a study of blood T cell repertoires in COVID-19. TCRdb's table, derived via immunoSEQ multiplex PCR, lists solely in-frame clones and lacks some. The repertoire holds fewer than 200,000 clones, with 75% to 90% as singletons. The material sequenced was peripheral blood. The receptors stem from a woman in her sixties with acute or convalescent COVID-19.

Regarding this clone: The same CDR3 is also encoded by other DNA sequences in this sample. The CDR3 loop reads CASSLTHANTGELFF. The CDR3 nucleotides read TGTGCCAGCAGTCTGACACACGCGAACACCGGGGAGCTGTTTTTT. This sequence joins TRBV27 and TRBJ2-2; D is uncertain. V shed 5 bases and J shed 0 bases, with 10 bases lying between them. Germline V lookup: CDR1 MNHEY, CDR2 SMNVEV (reference sequence). This CDR3 is built from 15 residues.

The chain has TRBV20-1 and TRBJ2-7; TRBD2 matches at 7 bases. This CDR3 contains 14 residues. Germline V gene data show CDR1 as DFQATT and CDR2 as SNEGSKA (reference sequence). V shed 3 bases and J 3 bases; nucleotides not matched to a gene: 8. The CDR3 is CSASSLAEFYEQYF. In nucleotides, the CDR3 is TGCAGTGCTAGTTCCCTAGCGGAGTTCTACGAGCAGTACTTC.

The CDR3 protein is CASSPLTSRAQGGYTF. CDR3 coding DNA: TGTGCCAGCTCACCACTCACTTCGAGGGCGCAAGGAGGCTACACCTTC. The V call is TRBV18, the J call TRBJ1-2; D not certain. The CDR3 has 16 amino acids. CDR1 and CDR2 (germline): KGHSH, LQKENI. V lost 1 base and J 8 bases, leaving 20 bases between the germline ends.

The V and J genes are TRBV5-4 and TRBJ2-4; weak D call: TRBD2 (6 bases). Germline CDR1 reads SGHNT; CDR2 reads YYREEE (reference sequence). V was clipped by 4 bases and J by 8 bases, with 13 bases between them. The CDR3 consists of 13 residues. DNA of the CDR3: TGTGCCAGCAGCCCCTCGGGAGAGGACATTCAGTACTTC. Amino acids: CASSPSGEDIQYF.

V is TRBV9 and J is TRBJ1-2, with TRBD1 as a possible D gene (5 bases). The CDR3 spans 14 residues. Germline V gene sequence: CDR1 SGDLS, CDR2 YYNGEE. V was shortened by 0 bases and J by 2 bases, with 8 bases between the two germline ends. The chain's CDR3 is CASSVGAGNYGYTF. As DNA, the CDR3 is TGTGCCAGCAGCGTAGGCGCAGGGAACTATGGCTACACCTTC.

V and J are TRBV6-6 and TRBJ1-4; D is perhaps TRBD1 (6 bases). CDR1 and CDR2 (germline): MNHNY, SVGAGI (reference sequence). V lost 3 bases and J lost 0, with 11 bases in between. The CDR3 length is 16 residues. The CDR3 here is CASSYPDSATNEKLFF. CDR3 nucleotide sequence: TGTGCCAGCAGTTATCCGGACAGCGCAACTAATGAAAAACTGTTTTTT.

The CDR3 DNA is TGTGCCGCGGGGGCGATCACTGAAGCTTTCTTT. Amino acids: CAAGAITEAFF. The chain links TRBV28 to TRBJ1-1; possibly TRBD1 for D (6 bases). V was pared by 11 bases and J by 4 bases, with 11 bases between. The CDR3 consists of 11 residues. Germline lookup yields CDR1 MDHEN and CDR2 SYDVKM. Full variable domain (rest looked up from reference TRBV28 and TRBJ1-1): DVKVTQSSRYLVKRTGEKVFLECVQDMDHENMFWYRQDPGLGLRLIYFSYDVKMKEKGDIPEGYSVSREKKERFSLILESASTNQTSMYLCAAGAITEAFFGQGTRLTVV.

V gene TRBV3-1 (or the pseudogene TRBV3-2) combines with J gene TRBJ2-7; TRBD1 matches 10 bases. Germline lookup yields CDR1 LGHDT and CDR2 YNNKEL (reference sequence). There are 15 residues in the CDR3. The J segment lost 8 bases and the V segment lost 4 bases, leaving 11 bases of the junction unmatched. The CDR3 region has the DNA TGTGCCAGCAGCCTCGGGACAGGGGACCTTACGAAGCAGTACTTC. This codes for CASSLGTGDLTKQYF.

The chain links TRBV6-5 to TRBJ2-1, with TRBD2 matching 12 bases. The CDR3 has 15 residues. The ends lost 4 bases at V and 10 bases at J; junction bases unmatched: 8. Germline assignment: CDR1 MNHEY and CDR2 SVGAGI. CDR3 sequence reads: CASSSASGGVWEQFF. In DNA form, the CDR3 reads TGTGCCAGCAGTTCGGCTAGCGGGGGGGTTTGGGAGCAGTTCTTC.

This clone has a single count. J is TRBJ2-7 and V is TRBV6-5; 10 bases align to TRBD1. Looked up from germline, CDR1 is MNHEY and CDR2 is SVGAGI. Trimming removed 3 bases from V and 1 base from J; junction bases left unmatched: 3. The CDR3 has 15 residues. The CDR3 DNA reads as TGTGCCAGCAGTTATGGACAGGGGGGATCCTACGAGCAGTACTTC. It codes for CASSYGQGGSYEQYF.

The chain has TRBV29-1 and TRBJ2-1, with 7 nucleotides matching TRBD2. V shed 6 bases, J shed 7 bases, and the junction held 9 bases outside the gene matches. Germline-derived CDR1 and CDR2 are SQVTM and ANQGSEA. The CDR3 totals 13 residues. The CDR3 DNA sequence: TGCAGCGTCGCCAGCGGGATGGCAAATGAGCAGTTCTTC. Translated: CSVASGMANEQFF.

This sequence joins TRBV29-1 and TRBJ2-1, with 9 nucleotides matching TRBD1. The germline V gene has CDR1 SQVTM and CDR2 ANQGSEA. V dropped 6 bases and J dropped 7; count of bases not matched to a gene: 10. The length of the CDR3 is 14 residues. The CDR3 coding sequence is TGCAGCGTATACCCGACAGGGGGTGGGAATGAGCAGTTCTTC. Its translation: CSVYPTGGGNEQFF.

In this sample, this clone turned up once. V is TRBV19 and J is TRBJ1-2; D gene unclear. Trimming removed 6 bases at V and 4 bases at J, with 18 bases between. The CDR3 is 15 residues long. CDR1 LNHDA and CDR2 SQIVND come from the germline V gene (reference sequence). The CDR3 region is CASRDLGGLVYGYTF. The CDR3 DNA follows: TGTGCCAGTAGGGACTTAGGCGGCCTCGTCTATGGCTACACCTTC.

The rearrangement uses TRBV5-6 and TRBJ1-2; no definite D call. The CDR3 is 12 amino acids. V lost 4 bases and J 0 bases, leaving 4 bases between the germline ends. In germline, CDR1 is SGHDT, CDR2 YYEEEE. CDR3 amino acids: CASSDSNYGYTF. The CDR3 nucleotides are TGTGCCAGCAGCGACTCTAACTATGGCTACACCTTC.

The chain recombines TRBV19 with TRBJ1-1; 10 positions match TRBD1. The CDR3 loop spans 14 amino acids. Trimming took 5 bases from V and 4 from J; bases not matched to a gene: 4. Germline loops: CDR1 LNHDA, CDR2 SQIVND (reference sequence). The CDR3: CASSWDRGSTEAFF. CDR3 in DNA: TGTGCCAGTAGTTGGGACAGGGGCAGCACTGAAGCTTTCTTT.

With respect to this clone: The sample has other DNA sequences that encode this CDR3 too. The CDR3 bases are TGTGCCTGGAGTGGGAGACAGTATAGCAATCAGCCCCAGCATTTT. Translated, it gives CAWSGRQYSNQPQHF. This chain links TRBV30 with TRBJ1-5, with D possibly TRBD1 on 5 matching bases. The CDR3 covers 15 residues. Germline V gives CDR1 GTSNPN, CDR2 SVGIG (reference sequence). Trimming cost V 1 base and J 0 bases, with 10 bases left between them.

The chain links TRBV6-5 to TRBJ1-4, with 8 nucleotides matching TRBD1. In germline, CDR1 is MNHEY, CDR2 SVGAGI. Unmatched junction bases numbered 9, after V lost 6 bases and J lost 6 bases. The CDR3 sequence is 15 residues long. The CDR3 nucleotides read TGTGCCAGCAGCCGACAGGGGTCGTTGGATGAAAAACTGTTTTTT. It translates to CASSRQGSLDEKLFF.

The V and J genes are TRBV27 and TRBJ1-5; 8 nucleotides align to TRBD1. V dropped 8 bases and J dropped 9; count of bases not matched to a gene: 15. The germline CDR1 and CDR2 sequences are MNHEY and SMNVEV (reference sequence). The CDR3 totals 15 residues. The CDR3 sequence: CASGSGTGLDRPQHF. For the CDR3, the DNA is TGTGCCAGCGGCTCCGGGACAGGACTTGATCGGCCCCAGCATTTT.

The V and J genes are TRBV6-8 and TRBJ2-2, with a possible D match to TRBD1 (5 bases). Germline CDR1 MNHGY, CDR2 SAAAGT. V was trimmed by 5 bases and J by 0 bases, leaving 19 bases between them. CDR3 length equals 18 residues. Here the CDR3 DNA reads TGTGCCAGCAGTGGAGACGTGCAGGGTCCCGCGAACACCGGGGAGCTGTTTTTT. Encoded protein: CASSGDVQGPANTGELFF.

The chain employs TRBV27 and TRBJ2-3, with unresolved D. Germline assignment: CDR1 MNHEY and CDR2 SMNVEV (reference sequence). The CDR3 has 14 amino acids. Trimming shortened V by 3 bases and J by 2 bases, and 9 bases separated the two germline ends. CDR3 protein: CASSFPLHTDTQYF. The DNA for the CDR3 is TGTGCCAGCAGTTTTCCACTACACACAGATACGCAGTATTTT.

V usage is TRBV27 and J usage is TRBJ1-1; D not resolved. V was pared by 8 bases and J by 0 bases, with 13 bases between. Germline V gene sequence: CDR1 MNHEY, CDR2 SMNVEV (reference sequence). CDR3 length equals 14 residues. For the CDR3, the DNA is TGTGCCAGCCGAGAAGGCGGGGTGAACACTGAAGCTTTCTTT. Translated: CASREGGVNTEAFF.

CDR3 sequence reads: CASSWRSTGLATNEKLFF. The DNA of the CDR3 is TGTGCCAGCAGCTGGAGAAGTACAGGGCTTGCAACTAATGAAAAACTGTTTTTT. This chain links TRBV7-8 with TRBJ1-4; D possibly corresponds to TRBD1 (6 bases). From germline, CDR1 is SGHVS and CDR2 FQNEAQ. This CDR3 has 18 amino acids. The V end was cut by 4 bases, the J end by 0 bases, with 18 bases between.

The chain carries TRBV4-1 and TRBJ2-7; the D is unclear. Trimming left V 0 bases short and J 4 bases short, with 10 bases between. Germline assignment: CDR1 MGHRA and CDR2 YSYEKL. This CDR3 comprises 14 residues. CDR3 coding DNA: TGCGCCAGCAGCCAAGATGGAGCATGGTACGAGCAGTACTTC. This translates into CASSQDGAWYEQYF.